What follows are 15 T cell receptor beta chains derived from one specimen sequenced in a study of CD8 T cells in Susac syndrome. Random hexamers were used to reverse transcribe roughly 0.45 to 1 ug of RNA. Each CDR3 protein gets one entry after TCRdb re-called the immunoSEQ multiplex PCR reads with MiXCR. Here the sample spans around 170,000 distinct CDR3 sequences, 90% to 97% being singletons. What was sequenced was CD4+ T cells from PBMCs. All receptors come from a human donor with Susac syndrome.

The chain couples TRBV20-1 to TRBJ2-7, with D possibly called TRBD1 or TRBD2 (5 bases each). The V gene lost 3 bases and the J gene lost 4 bases, with 13 bases spanning the gap. Germline lookup yields CDR1 DFQATT and CDR2 SNEGSKA (reference sequence). CDR3 size: 13 residues. CDR3 in amino acids: CSASRPGPYEQYF. Here the CDR3 DNA reads TGCAGTGCTAGTAGGCCGGGACCTTACGAGCAGTACTTC.

The chain's CDR3 is CSVAVWGAVNTEAFF. The CDR3, as DNA: TGCAGCGTTGCCGTCTGGGGGGCCGTGAACACTGAAGCTTTCTTT. This chain joins TRBV29-1 and TRBJ1-1; maybe TRBD1 (6 bases). V was trimmed by 4 bases and J by 0 bases, leaving 15 bases between them. Germline lookup yields CDR1 SQVTM and CDR2 ANQGSEA. This CDR3 is 15 amino acids long. Full variable domain (missing parts from reference TRBV29-1 and TRBJ1-1): SAVISQKPSRDICQRGTSLTIQCQVDSQVTMMFWYRQQPGQSLTLIATANQGSEATYESGFVIDKFPISRPNLTFSTLTVSNMSPEDSSIYLCSVAVWGAVNTEAFFGQGTRLTVV.

This clonotype was seen just once. The V call is TRBV29-1, the J call TRBJ2-1; 7 bases fit TRBD2. This CDR3 comprises 16 residues. V dropped 2 bases and J dropped 4; count of bases not matched to a gene: 11. Germline-derived CDR1 and CDR2 are SQVTM and ANQGSEA. The CDR3 region has the DNA TGCAGCGTTGAACCCACGCGGGGACTAAAATACAATGAGCAGTTCTTC. Translating it yields CSVEPTRGLKYNEQFF.

This sequence joins TRBV20-1 and TRBJ2-4, with TRBD2 as a possible D gene (6 bases). The CDR3 sequence is 11 residues long. CDR1 and CDR2 (germline): DFQATT, SNEGSKA (reference sequence). Trimming removed 7 bases from V and 8 bases from J, with 12 bases in between. CDR3 sequence: CSVGGLDIQYF. CDR3 DNA sequence: TGCAGTGTCGGAGGGTTAGACATTCAGTACTTC.

The chain employs TRBV3-1 and TRBJ1-5; the D is unclear. The V and J ends lost 3 bases and 3 bases respectively, with 12 bases between them. The CDR3 totals 15 residues. Germline assignment: CDR1 LGHDT and CDR2 YNNKEL (reference sequence). The CDR3 is CASSHGERLNQPQHF. CDR3 bases: TGTGCCAGCAGCCACGGTGAAAGGCTCAATCAGCCCCAGCATTTT.

This clonotype occurred once. V usage is TRBV30 and J usage is TRBJ1-1; the D gene is possibly TRBD1 (6 bases). V was cut by 4 bases and J by 5 bases, with 17 bases left in between. The CDR3 sequence is 14 residues long. Germline V gene data show CDR1 as GTSNPN and CDR2 as SVGIG (reference sequence). The CDR3 region has the DNA TGTGCCTGGAACAGGGAACAGGGCAGAACTGAAGCTTTCTTT. Its translation: CAWNREQGRTEAFF.

The chain links TRBV20-1 to TRBJ2-5; perhaps TRBD1 as D (5 bases). This CDR3 has 14 amino acids. Germline loops: CDR1 DFQATT, CDR2 SNEGSKA (reference sequence). The V end was cut by 5 bases, the J end by 3 bases, with 16 bases between. The CDR3 DNA sequence: TGCAGTGCTGGGGCGGACACGGTCGAAGAGACCCAGTACTTC. Translating it yields CSAGADTVEETQYF.

This clonotype came up a few times. V and J are TRBV7-8 and TRBJ2-5; D gene uncertain. CDR3 length: 13 residues. Germline CDR1 is SGHVS and CDR2 is FQNEAQ. V was trimmed by 1 base and J by 5 bases, leaving 8 bases between them. DNA of the CDR3: TGTGCCAGCAGCTTAGGTGGGTCGGAGACCCAGTACTTC. Its translation: CASSLGGSETQYF.

The gene calls are TRBV7-9 and TRBJ1-6, with 7 bases matching TRBD1. The V segment lost 6 bases and the J segment 10 bases; nucleotides outside the gene matches: 18. Per the germline V gene, CDR1 is SEHNR and CDR2 is FQNEAQ (reference sequence). The CDR3 consists of 17 residues. CDR3 amino acids: CASSLPQTGTQGSPLHF. The DNA of the CDR3 is TGTGCCAGCAGTCTGCCTCAGACAGGGACTCAGGGATCACCCCTCCACTTT.

Worth noting for this clonotype: A read error may account for a junction end that differs from germline. This sequence joins TRBV12-3 or TRBV12-4 and TRBJ2-7; D remains unclear. There are 12 residues in the CDR3. The CDR3 spells CASSLSLTPIPF. DNA of the CDR3: TGTGCCAGCAGTTTATCGCTGACGCCAATTCCCTTC.

This chain connects TRBV6-5 to TRBJ2-3, with TRBD1 matching over 7 bases. The CDR3 consists of 11 residues. V was clipped by 8 bases and J by 5 bases; unmatched bases: 1. Germline CDR1 is MNHEY and CDR2 is SVGAGI. The CDR3 nucleotides read TGTGCCAGCTACAGGGGAGATACGCAGTATTTT. This codes for CASYRGDTQYF.

This clonotype was seen just once. This chain connects TRBV7-2 to TRBJ2-3, with 7 bases identical to TRBD2. The germline gives CDR1 SGHTA, CDR2 FQGNSA. The CDR3 consists of 15 residues. V shed 3 bases, J shed 1 base, and the junction held 4 bases outside the gene matches. For the CDR3, the DNA is TGTGCCAGCAGCTTTGGGGGGGTGGGCACAGATACGCAGTATTTT. Its protein product is CASSFGGVGTDTQYF.

The chain combines TRBV9 with TRBJ1-1; no firm D call. V lost 1 base, J lost 4 bases, and 8 bases lay in between. The CDR3 runs 13 residues. The germline V gene encodes CDR1 SGDLS and CDR2 YYNGEE. In DNA form, the CDR3 reads TGTGCCAGCAGCGTATTGGAGACCACTGAAGCTTTCTTT. Its protein product is CASSVLETTEAFF. Together with reference TRBV9 and TRBJ1-1, the CDR3 gives the full variable domain: DSGVTQTPKHLITATGQRVTLRCSPRSGDLSVYWYQQSLDQGLQFLIQYYNGEERAKGNILERFSAQQFPDLHSELNLSSLELGDSALYFCASSVLETTEAFFGQGTRLTVV.

The chain combines TRBV29-1 with TRBJ2-3; 7 bases fit TRBD2. CDR3 size: 15 residues. Germline V CDR1 and CDR2: SQVTM, ANQGSEA. V shed 3 bases and J 1 base; nucleotides not matched to a gene: 7. The CDR3 bases are TGCAGCGTTGACGGAGGCGGGGGAGGCACAGATACGCAGTATTTT. Its protein product is CSVDGGGGGTDTQYF.

The V and J genes are TRBV7-8 and TRBJ1-2; 7 positions match TRBD1. This CDR3 contains 14 residues. V lost 5 bases to trimming and J lost 3 bases; unmatched junction nucleotides: 6. Germline CDR1 reads SGHVS; CDR2 reads FQNEAQ. In nucleotides, the CDR3 is TGTGCCAGCAGCCCCAGCCAGGGGGACTATGGCTACACCTTC. This sequence encodes CASSPSQGDYGYTF.